The 15 T cell receptor beta chains given below trace back to one sample, sequenced in a study of blood T cell repertoires in COVID-19. Assay: immunoSEQ multiplex PCR; the TCRdb copy retains only in-frame clones and omits some. The sample yields around 200,000 clones, 86% seen once. The material sequenced was PBMCs or T cells enriched from blood (not recorded which). All receptors come from a woman between 45 and 65 years old in a cohort exposed to, infected with or recovered from COVID-19 (not recorded which).

J is TRBJ2-2 and V is TRBV7-2; 15 bases match TRBD2. This CDR3 spans 17 amino acids. With 7 bases clipped from V and 7 bases from J, the junction kept 10 bases outside the gene matches. Germline V gives CDR1 SGHTA, CDR2 FQGNSA. CDR3 DNA: TGTGCCAGCACCGGACTAGCGGGGGGGCGAAGCATCGGGGAGCTGTTTTTT. Amino acids: CASTGLAGGRSIGELFF.

The V call is TRBV10-3, the J call TRBJ2-3; TRBD2 matches 9 bases. The V gene's germline CDR1 is ENHRY and CDR2 SYGVKD. This CDR3 has 18 amino acids. Losses at the gene ends were 0 bases for V and 4 bases for J; bases not matched to a gene: 11. The CDR3 loop reads CAISESSFLAGGPDTQYF. The CDR3 nucleotides are TGTGCCATCAGTGAGTCGAGCTTTCTGGCGGGGGGGCCAGATACGCAGTATTTT.

This chain joins TRBV27 and TRBJ1-5; 7 bases agree with TRBD1. The CDR3 has 16 amino acids. The V gene end was trimmed by 4 bases and the J gene end by 2 bases; junction bases not matched to a gene: 8. Per germline, CDR1 MNHEY and CDR2 SMNVEV (reference sequence). This CDR3 is CASSSQGSRGNQPQHF. The CDR3 coding sequence is TGTGCCAGCAGTTCACAGGGGTCGCGTGGCAATCAGCCCCAGCATTTT.

This chain uses TRBV5-6 with TRBJ1-5; D ambiguous. Trimming stripped 1 base from V and 0 bases from J, with 8 bases between. Germline assignment: CDR1 SGHDT and CDR2 YYEEEE. The CDR3 length is 15 residues. DNA of the CDR3: TGTGCCAGCAGCTTGTTATTCTATAGCAATCAGCCCCAGCATTTT. Translation gives CASSLLFYSNQPQHF.

The V and J genes are TRBV11-2 and TRBJ2-3; D perhaps matches TRBD1 (6 bases). V was pared by 0 bases and J by 2 bases, with 9 bases between. The germline V gene encodes CDR1 SGHAT and CDR2 FQNNGV. The CDR3 is 15 amino acids. The CDR3, as DNA: TGTGCCAGCAGCTTAGACCAGGGACACACAGATACGCAGTATTTT. Its protein is CASSLDQGHTDTQYF.

This chain uses TRBV9 with TRBJ1-2; possibly TRBD1 for D (6 bases). Germline V gene data show CDR1 as SGDLS and CDR2 as YYNGEE. Deletions cut 0 bases from V and 5 bases from J, with 14 bases between. This CDR3 has 15 amino acids. CDR3: CASSVDPGQTYGYTF. The CDR3 DNA sequence: TGTGCCAGCAGCGTAGACCCAGGACAGACGTATGGCTACACCTTC.

This rearrangement joins TRBV7-2 to TRBJ1-2, with 7 bases matching TRBD1. Germline CDR1 SGHTA, CDR2 FQGNSA. This CDR3 comprises 14 residues. V gave up 4 bases and J gave up 2 bases; unmatched junction bases: 4. CDR3 in amino acids: CASSSSTGNYGYTF. The CDR3 nucleotides are TGTGCCAGCAGCTCATCGACAGGGAACTATGGCTACACCTTC.

This clone was seen just once. The genes are TRBV7-6 and TRBJ2-3; unclear D gene. This CDR3 spans 14 amino acids. Germline CDR1 is SGHVS and CDR2 is FNYEAQ. The V gene lost 5 bases and the J gene lost 0 bases, with 9 bases spanning the gap. The CDR3 DNA reads TGTGCCAGCAGCCAACCAGATAGCACAGATACGCAGTATTTT. Translation gives CASSQPDSTDTQYF.

This clone was seen just once. The chain joins TRBV7-2 to TRBJ2-1, with TRBD1 as a possible D gene (6 bases). This CDR3 is built from 15 residues. Germline CDR1 reads SGHTA; CDR2 reads FQGNSA. Deletions cut 3 bases from V and 3 bases from J, with 12 bases between. In DNA, the CDR3 is TGTGCCAGCAGCTTGGGAACAGGGAACTACAATGAGCAGTTCTTC. It codes for CASSLGTGNYNEQFF.

V is TRBV19 and J is TRBJ1-6; tentative D call: TRBD1 (6 bases). Trimming removed 8 bases from V and 4 bases from J, with 12 bases in between. Germline CDR1 and CDR2: LNHDA and SQIVND (reference sequence). The CDR3 has 14 amino acids. The CDR3 region has the DNA TGTGCCAGTGAGCCCGGGACATATAATTCACCCCTCCACTTT. This encodes CASEPGTYNSPLHF. Variable domain in full (rest from reference TRBV19 and TRBJ1-6): DGGITQSPKYLFRKEGQNVTLSCEQNLNHDAMYWYRQDPGQGLRLIYYSQIVNDFQKGDIAEGYSVSREKKESFPLTVTSAQKNPTAFYLCASEPGTYNSPLHFGNGTRLTVT.

The chain links TRBV30 to TRBJ1-3; D might be TRBD1 (6 bases). The germline V and J ends were trimmed by 4 bases and 4 bases, with 20 bases remaining between them. The CDR3 covers 16 residues. Germline V gene sequence: CDR1 GTSNPN, CDR2 SVGIG (reference sequence). In nucleotides, the CDR3 is TGTGCCTGGACTAAAAAACAGGGCTTAGGGGGAAACACCATATATTTT. Protein sequence: CAWTKKQGLGGNTIYF.

In this sample, this clone turned up a few times. The chain couples TRBV7-8 to TRBJ1-2; TRBD1 might be the D (5 bases). The V end lost 5 bases, the J end lost 8 bases, and 12 bases lay between the germline ends. The length of the CDR3 is 12 residues. Germline V CDR1 and CDR2: SGHVS, FQNEAQ. The CDR3 DNA reads as TGTGCCAGCAGCCTTCGGGGGGACGGCTACACCTTC. Protein sequence: CASSLRGDGYTF.

DNA for the CDR3: TGTGCCATCAGTGGAGGGGGAAAGGGTGAAAAACTGTTTTTT. Encoded protein: CAISGGGKGEKLFF. J is TRBJ1-4 and V is TRBV10-3; tentatively, D is TRBD1 (6 bases). The CDR3 covers 14 residues. The germline V gene encodes CDR1 ENHRY and CDR2 SYGVKD. V was trimmed by 4 bases and J by 7 bases, leaving 13 bases between them.

The chain links TRBV10-2 to TRBJ2-7, with 9 nucleotides matching TRBD2. The ends lost 0 bases at V and 2 bases at J; junction bases unmatched: 8. The CDR3 totals 17 residues. Germline V gives CDR1 WSHSY, CDR2 SAAADI. The CDR3 protein is CASSESGWRGGAYEQYF. The CDR3 DNA is TGCGCCAGCAGTGAGTCGGGATGGCGGGGGGGGGCCTACGAGCAGTACTTC.

The chain carries TRBV19 and TRBJ1-5; 7 bases map to TRBD1. The V and J ends lost 4 bases and 3 bases, in that order; junction bases with no gene match: 9. The CDR3 totals 16 residues. Germline V gives CDR1 LNHDA, CDR2 SQIVND (reference sequence). The DNA of the CDR3 is TGTGCCAGTAGTAGTACGACAGGGATCGACAATCAGCCCCAGCATTTT. This encodes CASSSTTGIDNQPQHF.